Only one count was recorded for the clone carrying this TCR beta chain. Its target is unknown. Sequenced by immunoSEQ multiplex PCR; TCRdb stores in-frame clones only, minus some. This table holds tens of thousands of clones, 90% found once. These data are taken from a study of a mutant IDH1 vaccine in newly diagnosed glioma. The wider study: Vaccines began 4-6 weeks after radiotherapy alone, or with temozolomide cycles.

Stated time point: week 5, during vaccination. A single vaccine dose contained 300 ug of mutant IDH1 20-mer peptide, and topical imiquimod was used with it. The source is a middle-aged woman with glioma. Here the sequenced sample was PBMCs, taken from a glioma patient whose treatment included an IDH1 peptide vaccine.

CDR3 amino acids: CASRPQDNEKLFF. The DNA of the CDR3 is TGTGCCAGCCGACCCCAGGATAATGAAAAACTGTTTTTT. The chain couples TRBV19 to TRBJ1-4; D not certain. This CDR3 contains 13 residues. V shed 9 bases and J shed 4 bases, with 12 bases lying between them. Germline V CDR1 and CDR2: LNHDA, SQIVND (reference sequence).